Below, 14 T cell receptor beta chains from the same sample are listed, as sequenced in a study of tumor and adjacent non-tumor tissue in lung cancer. RNA was extracted from bulk tissue without any cell sorting. Three rounds of nested PCR, following a modified ARM-PCR protocol, produced the TCRbeta library. TCRdb called the multiplex PCR reads again in MiXCR, with one record for every CDR3 protein. In the table there are fewer than 150,000 distinct CDR3 sequences, approximately 70% of which are singletons. The sequenced sample consisted of lung tumor tissue. These receptors all stem from a man aged 60-69 years with small cell lung cancer.

The rearrangement links TRBV6-5 to TRBJ2-3; the D gene is possibly TRBD2 (6 bases). Trimming left V 1 base short and J 8 bases short, with 22 bases between. This CDR3 has 17 residues. Germline values: CDR1 MNHEY, CDR2 SVGAGI. This CDR3 reads CASSYWLEGPGAATQYF. Written as DNA, the CDR3 is TGTGCCAGCAGTTACTGGCTGGAGGGCCCTGGAGCCGCTACGCAGTATTTT.

The V gene is TRBV7-9, the J gene TRBJ2-3; TRBD1 aligns across 7 bases. The length of the CDR3 is 15 residues. The trim removed 5 bases at V and 2 bases at J, leaving 7 bases unmatched. CDR1 and CDR2 from the germline V gene are SEHNR and FQNEAQ (reference sequence). The CDR3 DNA reads as TGTGCCAGCAGCGCCTCGGGACAGTACACAGATACGCAGTATTTT. Translation: CASSASGQYTDTQYF.

For this clonotype: One junction end disagrees with the germline gene, perhaps due to a read error. The CDR3, as DNA: TGTACCAGCAGTTTACGGTACTCTGGAAACATCATATATTTT. It codes for CTSSLRYSGNIIYF. The chain recombines TRBV12-3 or TRBV12-4 with TRBJ1-3; no clear D. CDR3 length: 14 residues.

This clonotype was detected a few times. The rearrangement uses TRBV5-1 and TRBJ2-3; D is uncertain. This CDR3 region has 14 residues. V lost 0 bases and J 6 bases, leaving 11 bases between the germline ends. Germline V gene data show CDR1 as SGHRS and CDR2 as YFSETQ. The CDR3 DNA reads as TGCGCCAGCAGCTTGGGGGTTCAGGAGGATACGCAGTATTTT. Amino acid sequence: CASSLGVQEDTQYF.

Worth noting for this clonotype: At one boundary the junction diverges from the germline segment, which might be a read error. This chain uses TRBV11-2 with TRBJ2-7; D is ambiguous. Germline CDR1 SGHAT, CDR2 FQNNGV. CDR3 size: 14 residues. The CDR3 coding sequence is TGTGCCAGCACCTTAGGCCTATCGGGCAACGAGCAGTACTTC. It codes for CASTLGLSGNEQYF.

The chain couples TRBV5-1 to TRBJ1-1, with D hard to call. The length of the CDR3 is 14 residues. Germline CDR1 and CDR2: SGHRS and YFSETQ. Trimming took off 0 bases at V and 5 bases at J, with 11 bases between the two ends. CDR3 bases: TGCGCCAGCAGCTTGGGTAGTCTGGGGACTGAAGCTTTCTTT. This encodes CASSLGSLGTEAFF.

The V call is TRBV6-2 or TRBV6-3, the J call TRBJ2-7; possibly TRBD1 or TRBD2 for D (5 bases each). Trimming removed 5 bases at V and 2 bases at J, with 16 bases between. This CDR3 is built from 15 residues. The germline V gene has CDR1 MNHEY and CDR2 SVGEGT. The CDR3 region is CASSPTGTGTYEQYF. CDR3 bases: TGTGCCAGCAGTCCTACCGGGACGGGGACCTACGAGCAGTACTTC.

The chain carries TRBV6-2 or TRBV6-3 and TRBJ2-1, with D maybe TRBD2 (6 bases). Germline V lookup: CDR1 MNHEY, CDR2 SVGEGT. V was pared by 2 bases and J by 2 bases, with 10 bases between. The CDR3 runs 15 residues. The CDR3 reads CASSYMREAYNEQFF. The CDR3 DNA sequence: TGTGCCAGCAGTTACATGAGGGAGGCCTACAATGAGCAGTTCTTC.

The gene calls are TRBV4-1 and TRBJ2-2; D is uncertain. Trimming took off 9 bases at V and 0 bases at J, with 29 bases between the two ends. CDR1 is MGHRA, CDR2 YSYEKL, per germline. The CDR3 is made up of 20 amino acids. The CDR3 spells CASNQVPPSQSHSNTGELFF. CDR3 in DNA: TGCGCCAGTAACCAAGTTCCCCCCTCGCAGTCCCACTCGAACACCGGGGAGCTGTTTTTT.

Turning to this clonotype: A much larger clone lies one base from this, so it may be a read error. The rearrangement joins TRBV6-1 to TRBJ1-4, with D maybe TRBD1 (5 bases). The CDR3 has 16 residues. Per the germline V gene, CDR1 is MNHNS and CDR2 is SASEGT. V lost 7 bases and J 8 bases, leaving 23 bases between the germline ends. CDR3 bases: TGTGCCAGCACCCGGTCCAGGGTGGATATCCGAGAAAAACTGTTTTTT. It translates to CASTRSRVDIREKLFF.

About this clonotype itself: Given a much more abundant clone one base away, this may be a read error. The rearrangement uses TRBV20-1 and TRBJ1-5, with TRBD1 matching over 8 bases. From germline, CDR1 is DFQATT and CDR2 SNEGSKA (reference sequence). This CDR3 region has 15 residues. Trimming removed 5 bases from V and 3 bases from J; junction bases left unmatched: 9. The CDR3 region has the DNA TGCAGTGCTTGGACAGGGTGGGGAACCAATCAGCCCCAGCATTTT. Protein sequence: CSAWTGWGTNQPQHF.

This clonotype was observed at least ten times. V usage is TRBV20-1 and J usage is TRBJ2-3; TRBD1 aligns across 8 bases. Germline V gives CDR1 DFQATT, CDR2 SNEGSKA (reference sequence). V lost 2 bases and J lost 4; bases outside the gene matches: 2. CDR3 length: 13 residues. The CDR3 sequence is CSARQGAPDTQYF. CDR3 bases: TGCAGTGCTAGACAGGGGGCCCCAGATACGCAGTATTTT.

This clonotype was counted many times. CDR3: CSVGRVGQETQYF. The DNA of the CDR3 is TGCAGCGTAGGTAGGGTCGGACAAGAGACCCAGTACTTC. J is TRBJ2-5 and V is TRBV29-1; D unclear. Germline CDR1 and CDR2: SQVTM and ANQGSEA. The length of the CDR3 is 13 residues. Trimming pared 6 bases from V and 2 bases from J, leaving 13 bases between.

Worth noting for this clonotype: One end of the junction is discordant with germline, which a read error may explain. This sequence joins TRBV11-2 and TRBJ2-1, with 10 bases that match TRBD2. This CDR3 spans 17 amino acids. Germline CDR1 reads SGHAT; CDR2 reads FQNNGV. The CDR3 region has the DNA TGTGCCAGCAGCCAAGGCCTGCCTAGCGGGAGTTACAATGGGCAGTTCTTC. Its protein product is CASSQGLPSGSYNGQFF.